These 17 T cell receptor beta chains originate from one sample sequenced in a study of blood T cell repertoires in COVID-19. This table comes from immunoSEQ multiplex PCR, and its TCRdb copy is limited to in-frame clones, with some not included. This table has 150,000 or so clones, around 90% appearing once. Sequenced input: PBMCs or T cells enriched from blood (not recorded which). These receptors were obtained from a woman aged 35 to 49 who had been exposed to COVID-19.

The CDR3 here is CASSLDRVYEQYF. CDR3 bases: TGTGCCAGCAGTTTGGACAGGGTCTACGAGCAGTACTTC. This chain connects TRBV12-3 or TRBV12-4 to TRBJ2-7; TRBD1 matches 8 bases. The CDR3 spans 13 residues. Trimming took 3 bases from V and 3 from J; bases not matched to a gene: 1.

This clone was seen only once. The DNA for the CDR3 is TGCAGCGTTAACACTAACTATGGCTACACCTTC. It codes for CSVNTNYGYTF. The chain recombines TRBV29-1 with TRBJ1-2; D ambiguous. Per germline, CDR1 SQVTM and CDR2 ANQGSEA. The CDR3 consists of 11 residues. V lost 5 bases and J 0 bases, leaving 4 bases between the germline ends.

The chain combines TRBV19 with TRBJ2-6; tentatively, D is TRBD1 (6 bases). Trimming pared 5 bases from V and 0 bases from J, leaving 14 bases between. Germline CDR1 LNHDA, CDR2 SQIVND (reference sequence). This CDR3 comprises 17 residues. CDR3 residues: CASSPGQLPSGANVLTF. CDR3 nucleotide sequence: TGTGCCAGTAGTCCGGGACAACTACCCTCTGGGGCCAACGTCCTGACTTTC.

The chain uses TRBV19 and TRBJ1-5; D is ambiguous. V lost 5 bases, J lost 11 bases, and 10 bases lay in between. The CDR3 runs to 11 residues. Germline V lookup: CDR1 LNHDA, CDR2 SQIVND (reference sequence). The CDR3 loop is CASSGPLAQHF. CDR3 in DNA: TGTGCCAGTAGTGGGCCCTTGGCCCAGCATTTT. The full variable domain, with the rest looked up from reference TRBV19 and TRBJ1-5, is DGGITQSPKYLFRKEGQNVTLSCEQNLNHDAMYWYRQDPGQGLRLIYYSQIVNDFQKGDIAEGYSVSREKKESFPLTVTSAQKNPTAFYLCASSGPLAQHFGDGTRLSIL.

The chain carries TRBV19 and TRBJ2-5, with D possibly being TRBD1 (5 bases). Germline loops: CDR1 LNHDA, CDR2 SQIVND (reference sequence). V lost 7 bases and J 2 bases, leaving 17 bases between the germline ends. This CDR3 has 15 amino acids. This chain's CDR3 is CASKGPGAGQETQYF. DNA for the CDR3: TGTGCCAGTAAGGGCCCTGGGGCCGGTCAAGAGACCCAGTACTTC.

The chain is built from TRBV5-1 and TRBJ1-1; 8 bases are a match to TRBD1. The germline CDR1 and CDR2 sequences are SGHRS and YFSETQ. CDR3 length: 15 residues. The J segment lost 7 bases and the V segment lost 2 bases, leaving 10 bases of the junction unmatched. CDR3 sequence reads: CASSLTEIGQGEAFF. The CDR3 DNA is TGCGCCAGCAGCTTAACGGAAATCGGACAGGGTGAAGCTTTCTTT. Full variable domain (missing parts from reference TRBV5-1 and TRBJ1-1): KAGVTQTPRYLIKTRGQQVTLSCSPISGHRSVSWYQQTPGQGLQFLFEYFSETQRNKGNFPGRFSGRQFSNSRSEMNVSTLELGDSALYLCASSLTEIGQGEAFFGQGTRLTVV.

This chain joins TRBV6-6 and TRBJ2-7; a weak D match, TRBD2 (6 bases). With 2 bases removed from V and 0 bases from J, the gap between germline ends came to 14 bases. The CDR3 has 16 amino acids. Germline loops: CDR1 MNHNY, CDR2 SVGAGI (reference sequence). CDR3 coding DNA: TGTGCCAGCAGTTACCCCGAGCGGGTAAACTCCTACGAGCAGTACTTC. The encoded protein is CASSYPERVNSYEQYF.

This chain uses TRBV6-4 with TRBJ2-1, with 8 bases lining up with TRBD2. This CDR3 spans 13 amino acids. The germline V gene has CDR1 MRHNA and CDR2 SNTAGT. J lost 10 bases, V lost 10 bases, and 12 bases had no gene match. The chain's CDR3 is CATRAGESEEQFF. CDR3 DNA: TGTGCCACCCGAGCGGGAGAGTCTGAGGAGCAGTTCTTC.

This chain connects TRBV6-5 to TRBJ1-1, with 7 bases identical to TRBD1. CDR3 size: 15 residues. Germline V gives CDR1 MNHEY, CDR2 SVGAGI. V shed 6 bases, J shed 5 bases, and the junction held 12 bases outside the gene matches. The CDR3 sequence: CASSWSFGRGTEAFF. The CDR3 bases are TGTGCCAGCAGCTGGAGCTTTGGCAGGGGGACTGAAGCTTTCTTT.

This sequence joins TRBV9 and TRBJ1-1, with 11 positions matching TRBD1. Germline V gene sequence: CDR1 SGDLS, CDR2 YYNGEE. V gave up 4 bases and J gave up 0 bases; unmatched junction bases: 14. The CDR3 is made up of 19 amino acids. CDR3 sequence: CASSSPKRTGGPMNTEAFF. The CDR3 DNA reads TGTGCCAGCAGCTCCCCGAAGAGGACAGGGGGCCCTATGAACACTGAAGCTTTCTTT.

J is TRBJ1-4 and V is TRBV7-2; D might be TRBD1 (6 bases). The CDR3 runs 14 residues. V was trimmed by 5 bases and J by 8 bases, leaving 15 bases between them. CDR1 SGHTA and CDR2 FQGNSA come from the germline V gene. CDR3: CASSRQQGGEKLFF. The CDR3 DNA sequence: TGTGCCAGCAGCCGTCAACAGGGTGGGGAAAAACTGTTTTTT.

The V gene is TRBV6-5, the J gene TRBJ1-6, with TRBD1 matching 8 bases. With 4 bases clipped from V and 7 bases from J, the junction kept 6 bases outside the gene matches. CDR1 and CDR2 (germline): MNHEY, SVGAGI. The CDR3 loop spans 15 amino acids. In DNA, the CDR3 is TGTGCCAGCAGTTCGGGAAGGACAGGGAATTCACCCCTCCACTTT. This codes for CASSSGRTGNSPLHF.

The genes are TRBV9 and TRBJ1-3; maybe TRBD1 (6 bases). The CDR3 covers 16 residues. V shed 0 bases and J shed 0 bases, with 10 bases lying between them. CDR1 and CDR2 from the germline V gene are SGDLS and YYNGEE. In nucleotides, the CDR3 is TGTGCCAGCAGCGTAGGAGGGGGTTACTCTGGAAACACCATATATTTT. Its protein is CASSVGGGYSGNTIYF.

The chain links TRBV5-1 to TRBJ2-7, with D possibly matching TRBD2 (6 bases). V gave up 4 bases and J gave up 2 bases, with 19 bases separating them. The CDR3 covers 16 residues. From germline, CDR1 is SGHRS and CDR2 YFSETQ. The CDR3 loop reads CASSAGSLGTPYEQYF. CDR3 in DNA: TGCGCCAGCAGCGCGGGGTCCCTGGGGACCCCCTACGAGCAGTACTTC.

This clone occurred a few times. The rearrangement uses TRBV19 and TRBJ2-7, with TRBD1 as a possible D gene (5 bases). Trimming removed 3 bases at V and 2 bases at J, with 17 bases between. This CDR3 has 16 amino acids. The germline CDR1 and CDR2 sequences are LNHDA and SQIVND (reference sequence). CDR3 sequence reads: CASSISAGPSTYEQYF. The CDR3 DNA sequence: TGTGCCAGTAGTATTTCGGCAGGGCCGAGTACCTACGAGCAGTACTTC.

The V gene is TRBV4-1, the J gene TRBJ1-1; D gene ambiguous. Germline V gene sequence: CDR1 MGHRA, CDR2 YSYEKL. V lost 0 bases and J lost 1, with 12 bases in between. The CDR3 covers 16 residues. The CDR3 coding sequence is TGCGCCAGCAGCCAAGATCAAAGGAGGACGAACACTGAAGCTTTCTTT. It specifies CASSQDQRRTNTEAFF.

This clone was counted a single time. The V and J genes are TRBV7-8 and TRBJ2-7, with a weak D call TRBD2 (5 bases). Germline CDR1 and CDR2: SGHVS and FQNEAQ. This CDR3 has 14 amino acids. Trimming removed 5 bases at V and 2 bases at J, with 13 bases between. The CDR3 protein is CASSQQTGTYEQYF. The CDR3 DNA sequence: TGTGCCAGCAGCCAACAGACGGGAACCTACGAGCAGTACTTC.